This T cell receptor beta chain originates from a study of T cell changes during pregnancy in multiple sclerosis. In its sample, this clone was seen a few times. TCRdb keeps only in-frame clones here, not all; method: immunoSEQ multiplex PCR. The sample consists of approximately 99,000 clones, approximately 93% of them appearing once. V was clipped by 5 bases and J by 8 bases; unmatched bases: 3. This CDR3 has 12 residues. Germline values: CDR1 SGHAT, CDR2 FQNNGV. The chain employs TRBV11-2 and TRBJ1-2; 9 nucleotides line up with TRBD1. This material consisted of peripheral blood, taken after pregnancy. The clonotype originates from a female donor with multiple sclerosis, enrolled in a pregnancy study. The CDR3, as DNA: TGTGCCAGCAGCCGGACAGGGGAAGGCTACACCTTC. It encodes CASSRTGEGYTF. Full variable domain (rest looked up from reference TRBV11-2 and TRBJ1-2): EAGVAQSPRYKIIEKRQSVAFWCNPISGHATLYWYQQILGQGPKLLIQFQNNGVVDDSQLPKDRFSAERLKGVDSTLKIQPAKLEDSAVYLCASSRTGEGYTFGSGTRLTVV.